This T cell receptor (beta chain) was sequenced for a study of blood T cell repertoires in COVID-19. Across the whole study: Sites across the United States, Italy and Spain contributed samples from acute and convalescent COVID-19. Nucleic acid was either cDNA or gDNA, and it came from T cells, B-cell-depleted T cells, or PBMCs.

Under the authors' procedure: Counts of nucleated cells, estimated from reference gene primer amplification, were obtained. Assay used: immunoSEQ multiplex PCR; TCRdb lists only in-frame clones, some missing. Clone size and V and J calls were adopted from that table, with D and trimming inferred from the DNA. The sample consists of 45,000 or so clones, 70% to 80% of them appearing once. Looked up from germline, CDR1 is SGDLS and CDR2 is YYNGEE. V shed 4 bases, J shed 0 bases, and the junction held 8 bases outside the gene matches. The length of the CDR3 is 17 residues. Specimen: peripheral blood. The TCR was taken from a man between 65 and 85 years old with acute or convalescent COVID-19. V usage is TRBV9 and J usage is TRBJ2-7; 12 bases fit TRBD1. CDR3 coding DNA: TGTGCCAGCAGCCCGCTAGGGGGACAGGGGGCCTCCTACGAGCAGTACTTC. This codes for CASSPLGGQGASYEQYF.